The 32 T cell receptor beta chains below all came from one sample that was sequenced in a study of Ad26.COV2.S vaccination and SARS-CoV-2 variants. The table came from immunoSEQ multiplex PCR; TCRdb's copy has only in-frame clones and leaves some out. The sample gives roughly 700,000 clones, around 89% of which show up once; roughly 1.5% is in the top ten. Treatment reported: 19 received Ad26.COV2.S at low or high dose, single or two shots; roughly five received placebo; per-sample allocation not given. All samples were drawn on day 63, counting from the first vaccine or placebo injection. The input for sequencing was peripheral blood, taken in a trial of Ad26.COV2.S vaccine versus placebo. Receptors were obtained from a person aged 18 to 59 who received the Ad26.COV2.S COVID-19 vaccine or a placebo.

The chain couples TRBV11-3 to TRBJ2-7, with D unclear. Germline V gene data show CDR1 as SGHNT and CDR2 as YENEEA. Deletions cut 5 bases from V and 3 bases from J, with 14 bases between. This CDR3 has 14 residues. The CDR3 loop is CASSPTSGHYEQYF. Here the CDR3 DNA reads TGTGCCAGCAGCCCAACGTCCGGGCACTACGAGCAGTACTTC.

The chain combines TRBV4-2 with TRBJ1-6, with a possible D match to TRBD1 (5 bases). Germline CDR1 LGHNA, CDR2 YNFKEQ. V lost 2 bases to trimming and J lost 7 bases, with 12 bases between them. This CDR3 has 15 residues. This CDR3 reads CASSQSGTPNSPLHF. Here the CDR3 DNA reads TGTGCCAGCAGCCAATCCGGGACCCCCAATTCACCCCTCCACTTT.

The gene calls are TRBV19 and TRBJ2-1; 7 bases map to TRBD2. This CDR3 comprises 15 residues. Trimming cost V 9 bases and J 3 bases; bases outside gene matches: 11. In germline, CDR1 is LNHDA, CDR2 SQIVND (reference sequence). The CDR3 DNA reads TGTGCCAGCATCAATCACGGGGAGGGCTACAATGAGCAGTTCTTC. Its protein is CASINHGEGYNEQFF.

CDR3 residues: CASSPGLRENPFF. CDR3 bases: TGTGCCAGCTCACCAGGTCTCAGGGAAAATCCTTTCTTT. The chain has TRBV18 and TRBJ1-1, with D possibly TRBD1 on 5 matching bases. In germline, CDR1 is KGHSH, CDR2 LQKENI. This CDR3 contains 13 residues. Trimming stripped 2 bases from V and 12 bases from J, with 16 bases between. The full variable domain, with the rest looked up from reference TRBV18 and TRBJ1-1, is NAGVMQNPRHLVRRRGQEARLRCSPMKGHSHVYWYRQLPEEGLKFMVYLQKENIIDESGMPKERFSAEFPKEGPSILRIQQVVRGDSAAYFCASSPGLRENPFFGQGTRLTVV.

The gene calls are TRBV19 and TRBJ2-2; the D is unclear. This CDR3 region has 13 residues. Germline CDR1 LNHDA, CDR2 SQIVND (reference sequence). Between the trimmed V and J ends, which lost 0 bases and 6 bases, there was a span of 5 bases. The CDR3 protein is CASSIDYPGELFF. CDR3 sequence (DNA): TGTGCCAGTAGTATAGATTATCCCGGGGAGCTGTTTTTT.

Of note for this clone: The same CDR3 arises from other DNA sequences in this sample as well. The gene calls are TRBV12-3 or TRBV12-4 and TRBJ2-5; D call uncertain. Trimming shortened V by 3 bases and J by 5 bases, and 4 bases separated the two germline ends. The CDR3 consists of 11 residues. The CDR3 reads CASSFSETQYF. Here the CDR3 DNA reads TGTGCCAGCAGTTTCTCGGAGACCCAGTACTTC.

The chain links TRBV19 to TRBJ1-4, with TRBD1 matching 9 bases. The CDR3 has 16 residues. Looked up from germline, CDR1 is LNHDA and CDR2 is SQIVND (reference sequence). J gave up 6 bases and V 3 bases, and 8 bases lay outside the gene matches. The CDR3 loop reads CASSMATGGGDEKLFF. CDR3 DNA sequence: TGTGCCAGTAGTATGGCAACAGGGGGCGGGGATGAAAAACTGTTTTTT.

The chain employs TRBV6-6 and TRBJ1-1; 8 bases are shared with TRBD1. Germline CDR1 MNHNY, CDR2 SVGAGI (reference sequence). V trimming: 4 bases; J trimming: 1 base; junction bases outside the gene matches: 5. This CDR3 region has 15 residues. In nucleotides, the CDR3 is TGTGCCAGCAGTTCCTCAGGGGGCGGGAACACTGAAGCTTTCTTT. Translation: CASSSSGGGNTEAFF.

In nucleotides, the CDR3 is TGTGCCAGCAGCGTTAAGCGGGAGGGCCCCGGGGAGCTGTTTTTT. It codes for CASSVKREGPGELFF. This chain uses TRBV7-9 with TRBJ2-2; 10 bases are shared with TRBD2. Per germline, CDR1 SEHNR and CDR2 FQNEAQ (reference sequence). V lost 5 bases to trimming and J lost 6 bases; unmatched junction nucleotides: 6. CDR3 length equals 15 residues.

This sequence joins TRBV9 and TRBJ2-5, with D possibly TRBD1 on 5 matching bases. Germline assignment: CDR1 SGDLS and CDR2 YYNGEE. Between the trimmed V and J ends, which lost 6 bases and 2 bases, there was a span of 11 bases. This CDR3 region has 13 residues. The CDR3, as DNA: TGTGCCAGCAATCGACAGCCACAAGAGACCCAGTACTTC. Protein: CASNRQPQETQYF.

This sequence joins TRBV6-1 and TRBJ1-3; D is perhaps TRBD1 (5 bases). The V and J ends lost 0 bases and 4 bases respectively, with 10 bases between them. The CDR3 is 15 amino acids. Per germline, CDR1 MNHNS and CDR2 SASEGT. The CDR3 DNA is TGTGCCAGCAGTGAAGCCGCGGAGGGGGGAAACACCATATATTTT. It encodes CASSEAAEGGNTIYF.

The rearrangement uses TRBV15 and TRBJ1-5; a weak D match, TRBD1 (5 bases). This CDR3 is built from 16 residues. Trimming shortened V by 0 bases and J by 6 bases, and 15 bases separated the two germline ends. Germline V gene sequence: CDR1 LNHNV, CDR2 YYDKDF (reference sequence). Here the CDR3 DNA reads TGTGCCACCAGCAGAGAGACAGCCCAGGACGGTCAGCCCCAGCATTTT. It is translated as CATSRETAQDGQPQHF.

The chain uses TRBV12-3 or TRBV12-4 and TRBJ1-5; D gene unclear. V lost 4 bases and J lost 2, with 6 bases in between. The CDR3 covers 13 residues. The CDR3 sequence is CASSWVGNQPQHF. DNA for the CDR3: TGTGCCAGCAGTTGGGTAGGCAATCAGCCCCAGCATTTT.

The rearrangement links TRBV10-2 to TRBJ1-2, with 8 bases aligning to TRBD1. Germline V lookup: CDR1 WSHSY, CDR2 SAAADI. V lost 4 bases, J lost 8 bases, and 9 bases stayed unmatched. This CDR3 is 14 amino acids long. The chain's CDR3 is CASSVGQGARGYTF. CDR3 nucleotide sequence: TGCGCCAGCAGTGTGGGGCAGGGGGCTCGAGGCTACACCTTC.

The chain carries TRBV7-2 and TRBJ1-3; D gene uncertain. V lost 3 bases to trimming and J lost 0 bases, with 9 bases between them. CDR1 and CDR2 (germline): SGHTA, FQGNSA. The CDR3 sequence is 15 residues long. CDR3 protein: CASSFSESSGNTIYF. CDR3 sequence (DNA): TGTGCCAGCAGCTTCTCCGAGAGCTCTGGAAACACCATATATTTT. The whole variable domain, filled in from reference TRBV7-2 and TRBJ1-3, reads GAGVSQSPSNKVTEKGKDVELRCDPISGHTALYWYRQSLGQGLEFLIYFQGNSAPDKSGLPSDRFSAERTGGSVSTLTIQRTQQEDSAVYLCASSFSESSGNTIYFGEGSWLTVV.

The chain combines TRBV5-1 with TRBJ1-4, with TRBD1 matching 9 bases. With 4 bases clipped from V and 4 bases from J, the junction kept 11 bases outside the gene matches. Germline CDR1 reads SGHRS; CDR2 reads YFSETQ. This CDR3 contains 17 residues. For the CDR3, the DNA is TGCGCCAGCAGCCGAAGGACAGGGGCCCCGTATAATGAAAAACTGTTTTTT. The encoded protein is CASSRRTGAPYNEKLFF.

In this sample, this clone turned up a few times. DNA for the CDR3: TGTGCCAGCAGCCCGACTAGCGGGGACTACAATGAGCAGTTCTTC. This gives the protein CASSPTSGDYNEQFF. The J gene is TRBJ2-1, the V gene TRBV5-5; 11 nucleotides align to TRBD2. In germline, CDR1 is SGHKS, CDR2 YYEKEE (reference sequence). This CDR3 contains 15 residues. The V segment lost 4 bases and the J segment 3 bases; nucleotides outside the gene matches: 3.

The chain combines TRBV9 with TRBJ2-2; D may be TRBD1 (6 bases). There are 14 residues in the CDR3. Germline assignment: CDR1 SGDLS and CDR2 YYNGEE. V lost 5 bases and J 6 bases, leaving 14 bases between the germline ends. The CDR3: CASRRGTLPGELFF. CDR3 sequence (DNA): TGTGCCAGCAGAAGGGGGACGCTTCCCGGGGAGCTGTTTTTT.

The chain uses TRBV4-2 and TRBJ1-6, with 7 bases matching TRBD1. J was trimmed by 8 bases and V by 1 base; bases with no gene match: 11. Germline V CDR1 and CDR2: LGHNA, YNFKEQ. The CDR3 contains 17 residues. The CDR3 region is CASSQGRQGISDSPLHF. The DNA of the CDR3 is TGTGCCAGCAGCCAAGGGAGACAGGGAATATCGGATTCACCCCTCCACTTT.

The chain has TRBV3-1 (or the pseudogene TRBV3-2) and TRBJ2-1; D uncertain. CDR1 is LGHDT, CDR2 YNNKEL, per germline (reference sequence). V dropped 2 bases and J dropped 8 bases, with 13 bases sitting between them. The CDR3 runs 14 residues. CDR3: CASSQRNGDDEQFF. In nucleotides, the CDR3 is TGTGCCAGCAGCCAAAGGAACGGAGACGATGAGCAGTTCTTC.

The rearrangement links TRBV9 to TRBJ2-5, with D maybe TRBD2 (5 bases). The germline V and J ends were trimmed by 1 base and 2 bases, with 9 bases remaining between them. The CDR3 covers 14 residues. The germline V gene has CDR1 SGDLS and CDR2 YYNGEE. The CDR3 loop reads CASSVRAEQETQYF. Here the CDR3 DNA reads TGTGCCAGCAGCGTAAGAGCGGAGCAAGAGACCCAGTACTTC.

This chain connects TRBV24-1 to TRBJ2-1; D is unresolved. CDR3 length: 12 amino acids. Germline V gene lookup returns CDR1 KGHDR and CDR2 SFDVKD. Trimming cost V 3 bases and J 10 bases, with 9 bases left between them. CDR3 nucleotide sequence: TGTGCCACCAGTGATCCGGGTCCCGAGCAGTTCTTC. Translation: CATSDPGPEQFF.

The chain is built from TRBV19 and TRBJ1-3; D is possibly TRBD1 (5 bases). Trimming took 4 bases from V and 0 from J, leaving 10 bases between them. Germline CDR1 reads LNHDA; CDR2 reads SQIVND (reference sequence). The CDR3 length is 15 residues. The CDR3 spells CASSTTDSSGNTIYF. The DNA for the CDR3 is TGTGCCAGTAGTACGACAGACAGCTCTGGAAACACCATATATTTT.

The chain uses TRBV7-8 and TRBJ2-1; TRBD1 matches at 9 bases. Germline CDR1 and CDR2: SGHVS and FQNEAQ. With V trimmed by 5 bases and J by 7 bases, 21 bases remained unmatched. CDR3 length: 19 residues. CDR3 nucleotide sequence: TGTGCCAGCAGCCCAGGGCGGGACAGGGCTCTTCTGGCCGATAATGAGCAGTTCTTC. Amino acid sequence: CASSPGRDRALLADNEQFF. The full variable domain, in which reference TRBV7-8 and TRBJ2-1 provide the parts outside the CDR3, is GAGVSQSPRYKVAKRGQDVALRCDPISGHVSLFWYQQALGQGPEFLTYFQNEAQLDKSGLPSDRFFAERPEGSVSTLKIQRTQQEDSAVYLCASSPGRDRALLADNEQFFGPGTRLTVL.

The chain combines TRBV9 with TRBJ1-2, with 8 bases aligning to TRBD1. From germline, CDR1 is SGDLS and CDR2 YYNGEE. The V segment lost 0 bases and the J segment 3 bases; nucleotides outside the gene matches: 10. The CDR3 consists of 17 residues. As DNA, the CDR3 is TGTGCCAGCAGCGTAGGGGCGTCGGGACAGGTGTACTATGGCTACACCTTC. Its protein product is CASSVGASGQVYYGYTF.

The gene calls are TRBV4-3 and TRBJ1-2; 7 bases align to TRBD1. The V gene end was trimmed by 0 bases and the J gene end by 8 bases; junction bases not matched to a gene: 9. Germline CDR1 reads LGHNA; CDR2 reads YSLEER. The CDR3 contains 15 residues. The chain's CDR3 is CASSQDLPGQNGYTF. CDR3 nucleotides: TGCGCCAGCAGCCAAGATCTCCCGGGACAGAACGGCTACACCTTC.

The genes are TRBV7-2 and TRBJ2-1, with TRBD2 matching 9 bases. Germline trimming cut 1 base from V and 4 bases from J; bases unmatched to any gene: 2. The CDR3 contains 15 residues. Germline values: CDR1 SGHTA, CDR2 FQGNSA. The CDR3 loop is CASSLDSGGYNEQFF. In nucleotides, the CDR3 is TGTGCCAGCAGCTTAGATAGCGGGGGTTACAATGAGCAGTTCTTC.

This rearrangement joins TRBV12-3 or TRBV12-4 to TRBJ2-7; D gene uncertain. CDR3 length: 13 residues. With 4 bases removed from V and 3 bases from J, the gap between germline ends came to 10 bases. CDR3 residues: CASSSSTVYEQYF. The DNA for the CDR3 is TGTGCCAGCAGTTCCTCCACGGTCTACGAGCAGTACTTC.

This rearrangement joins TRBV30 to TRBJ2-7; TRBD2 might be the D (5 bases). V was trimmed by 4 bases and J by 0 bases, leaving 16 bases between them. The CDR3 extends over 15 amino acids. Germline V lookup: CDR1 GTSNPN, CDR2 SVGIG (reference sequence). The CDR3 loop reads CAWTKERIPSYEQYF. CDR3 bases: TGTGCCTGGACTAAGGAGCGGATCCCCTCCTACGAGCAGTACTTC. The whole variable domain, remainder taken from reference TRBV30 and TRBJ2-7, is SQTIHQWPATLVQPVGSPLSLECTVEGTSNPNLYWYRQAAGRGLQLLFYSVGIGQISSEVPQNLSASRPQDRQFILSSKKLLLSDSGFYLCAWTKERIPSYEQYFGPGTRLTVT.

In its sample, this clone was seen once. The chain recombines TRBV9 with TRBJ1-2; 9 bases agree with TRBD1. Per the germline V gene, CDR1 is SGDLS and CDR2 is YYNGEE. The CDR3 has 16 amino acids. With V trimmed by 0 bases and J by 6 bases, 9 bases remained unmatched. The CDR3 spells CASSVEVRDRADGYTF. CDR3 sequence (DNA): TGTGCCAGCAGCGTAGAGGTCCGGGACAGGGCTGATGGCTACACCTTC. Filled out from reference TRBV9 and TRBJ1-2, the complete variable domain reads DSGVTQTPKHLITATGQRVTLRCSPRSGDLSVYWYQQSLDQGLQFLIQYYNGEERAKGNILERFSAQQFPDLHSELNLSSLELGDSALYFCASSVEVRDRADGYTFGSGTRLTVV.

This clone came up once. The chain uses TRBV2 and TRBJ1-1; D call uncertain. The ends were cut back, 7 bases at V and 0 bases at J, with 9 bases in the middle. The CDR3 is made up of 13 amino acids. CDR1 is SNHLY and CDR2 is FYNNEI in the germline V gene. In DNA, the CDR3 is TGTGCCAGCAAGAGTTCAGTGAACACTGAAGCTTTCTTT. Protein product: CASKSSVNTEAFF.

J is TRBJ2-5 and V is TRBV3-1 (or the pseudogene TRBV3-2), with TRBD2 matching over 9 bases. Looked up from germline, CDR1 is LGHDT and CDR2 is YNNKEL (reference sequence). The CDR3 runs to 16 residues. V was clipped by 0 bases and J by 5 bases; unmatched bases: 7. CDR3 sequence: CASSQELREGLETQYF. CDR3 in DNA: TGTGCCAGCAGCCAAGAGTTGCGGGAGGGCCTTGAGACCCAGTACTTC.